This T cell receptor (beta chain) comes out of a study of T cell repertoires in cytomegalovirus infection. Study information: Evidence of both CMV infection and a matching HLA type came from public TCR beta signatures.

Each CDR3 protein gets one entry after TCRdb re-called the reads with MiXCR. Altogether about 310,000 distinct CDR3 sequences are present, about a tenth being singletons, with the ten largest covering around 2.5%. The CDR3 contains 15 residues. The V end lost 4 bases, the J end lost 3 bases, and 15 bases lay between the germline ends. Germline loops: CDR1 SEHNR, CDR2 FQNEAQ (reference sequence). Many counts were recorded for this clonotype. The sequence derives from a human donor in good health (CMV status not recorded). Some clones in this sample may be carry-over from other donors' samples. Sequencing was carried out using PBMCs. The chain is built from TRBV7-9 and TRBJ2-5, with D uncertain. The CDR3, as DNA: TGTGCCAGCAGCTCCCAGGAATTGCCTGAAGAGACCCAGTACTTC. It encodes CASSSQELPEETQYF.